This T cell receptor beta chain comes out of a study of control samples from healthy donors and cancer patients. The germline V gene encodes CDR1 GTSNPN and CDR2 SVGIG (reference sequence). The V end was cut by 3 bases, the J end by 0 bases, with 6 bases between. CDR3 length equals 13 residues. TCRdb's table, derived via immunoSEQ multiplex PCR, lists solely in-frame clones and lacks some. The data hold roughly 130,000 clones, with approximately 90% observed a single time. This TCR came from a man aged 18 to 35 in good health. Sequenced sample: blood. This chain links TRBV30 with TRBJ2-1; the D gene is possibly TRBD1 (5 bases). This chain's CDR3 is CAWSRVSYNEQFF. As DNA, the CDR3 is TGTGCCTGGAGCAGGGTCTCCTACAATGAGCAGTTCTTC.